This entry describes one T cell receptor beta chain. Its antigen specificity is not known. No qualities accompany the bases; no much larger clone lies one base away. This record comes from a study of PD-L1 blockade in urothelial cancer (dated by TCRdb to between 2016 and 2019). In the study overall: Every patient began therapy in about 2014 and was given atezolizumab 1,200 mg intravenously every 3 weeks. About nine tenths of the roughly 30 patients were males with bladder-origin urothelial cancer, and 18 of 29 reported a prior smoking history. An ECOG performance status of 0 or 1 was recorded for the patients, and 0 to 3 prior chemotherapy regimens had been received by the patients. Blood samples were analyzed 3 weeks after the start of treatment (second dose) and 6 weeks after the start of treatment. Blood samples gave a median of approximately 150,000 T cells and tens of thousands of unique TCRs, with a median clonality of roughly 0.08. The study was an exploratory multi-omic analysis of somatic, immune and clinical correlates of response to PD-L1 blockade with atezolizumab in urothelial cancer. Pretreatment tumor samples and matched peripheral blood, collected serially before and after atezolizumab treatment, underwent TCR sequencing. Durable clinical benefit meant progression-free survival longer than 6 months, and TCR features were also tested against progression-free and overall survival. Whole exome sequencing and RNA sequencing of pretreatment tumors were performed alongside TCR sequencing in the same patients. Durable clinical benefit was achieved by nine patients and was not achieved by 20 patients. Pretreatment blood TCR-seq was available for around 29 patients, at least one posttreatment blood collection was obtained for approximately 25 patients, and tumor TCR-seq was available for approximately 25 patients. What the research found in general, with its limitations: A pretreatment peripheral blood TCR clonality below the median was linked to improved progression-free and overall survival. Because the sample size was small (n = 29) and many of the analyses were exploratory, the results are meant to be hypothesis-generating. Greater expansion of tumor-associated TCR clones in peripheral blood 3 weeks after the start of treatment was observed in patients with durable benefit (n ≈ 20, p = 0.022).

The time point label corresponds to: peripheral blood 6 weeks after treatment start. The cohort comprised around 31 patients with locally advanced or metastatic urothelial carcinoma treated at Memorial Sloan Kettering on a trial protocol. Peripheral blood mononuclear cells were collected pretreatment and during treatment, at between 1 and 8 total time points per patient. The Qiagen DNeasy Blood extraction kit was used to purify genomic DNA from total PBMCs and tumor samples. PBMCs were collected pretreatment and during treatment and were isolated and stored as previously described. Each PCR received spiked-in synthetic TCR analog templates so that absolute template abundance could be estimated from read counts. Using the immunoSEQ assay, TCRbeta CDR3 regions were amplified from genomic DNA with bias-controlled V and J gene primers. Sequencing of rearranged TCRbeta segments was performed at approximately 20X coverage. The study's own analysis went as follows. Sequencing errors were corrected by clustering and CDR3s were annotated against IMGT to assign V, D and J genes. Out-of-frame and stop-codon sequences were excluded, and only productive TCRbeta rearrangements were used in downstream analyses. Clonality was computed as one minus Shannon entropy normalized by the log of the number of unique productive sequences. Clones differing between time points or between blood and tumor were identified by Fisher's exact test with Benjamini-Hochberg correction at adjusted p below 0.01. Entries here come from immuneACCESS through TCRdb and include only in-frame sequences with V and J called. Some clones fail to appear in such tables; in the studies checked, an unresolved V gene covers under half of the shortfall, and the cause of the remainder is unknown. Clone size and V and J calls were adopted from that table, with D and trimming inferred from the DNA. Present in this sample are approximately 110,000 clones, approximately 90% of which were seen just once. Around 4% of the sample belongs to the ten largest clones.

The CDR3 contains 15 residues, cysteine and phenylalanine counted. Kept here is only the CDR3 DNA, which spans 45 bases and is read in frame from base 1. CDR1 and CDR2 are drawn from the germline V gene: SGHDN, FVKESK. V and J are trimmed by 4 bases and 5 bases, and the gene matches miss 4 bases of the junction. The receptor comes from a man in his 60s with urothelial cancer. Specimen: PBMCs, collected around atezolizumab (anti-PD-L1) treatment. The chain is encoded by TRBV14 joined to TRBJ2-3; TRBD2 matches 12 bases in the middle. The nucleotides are TGTGCCAGCAGCCGACTAGCGGGAGTAAAAGATACGCAGTATTTT. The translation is CASSRLAGVKDTQYF.